The TCR beta chain under discussion was sequenced for a study of blood T cells in healthy people across ages. Across the study: Template switching recovered approximately one barcoded beta molecule for every two T cells.

The CDR3 loop spans 15 amino acids. A sample-barcoded 5' primer and a J-beta primer mix were used in a second PCR of roughly 7 to 11 cycles. Each cDNA molecule received a tag from a template-switch adaptor that had 12 random nucleotides. All samples gave at least 2.5 million CDR3-containing paired-end reads. MiXCR was run by TCRdb on the 5' RACE reads, yielding one entry per CDR3 protein. The sample has hundreds of thousands of distinct CDR3 sequences; 40% to 65% are singletons. The V call is TRBV21-1, the J call TRBJ2-7; TRBD2 was called by the table and not checked on the DNA. TRBV21-1 is tagged as a pseudogene. Source material: blood. This TCR derives from an elderly man in good health. CDR3 DNA sequence: TGTGCCAGCAGCAACCCGGGGACTAGCGGATACGAGCAGTACTTC. This encodes CASSNPGTSGYEQYF.